This T cell receptor (beta chain) appears in the sequencing data of a study of CD8 T cells in Susac syndrome. The CD8+ and CD4+ T cells were negatively isolated, with the TEMRA cells enriched by FACS. Study results and limitations: The study acknowledged a relatively small number of individuals in its TCR sequencing and HLA analysis.

Comments on this clonotype: Its antigen is not identified.

When the RNA was reverse transcribed, random hexamers were used with an input of about 0.5 to 1 ug. TCRdb recomputed calls from the immunoSEQ multiplex PCR reads with MiXCR, one row per CDR3 protein. Seen here are under 80,000 distinct CDR3 sequences, approximately 95% observed once, and the top ten hold just under 0.4%. Looked up from germline, CDR1 is LNHNV and CDR2 is YYDKDF (reference sequence). Trimming pared 1 base from V and 6 bases from J, leaving 13 bases between. The CDR3 runs 15 residues. This chain joins TRBV15 and TRBJ1-5, with a tentative D call TRBD1 (6 bases). This receptor was taken from a human donor with multiple sclerosis. The sequenced material came from CD8+ T cells from PBMCs. CDR3 bases: TGTGCCACCAGCAGAGCGGGAGGGGGAGGTCAGCCCCAGCATTTT. It codes for CATSRAGGGGQPQHF.